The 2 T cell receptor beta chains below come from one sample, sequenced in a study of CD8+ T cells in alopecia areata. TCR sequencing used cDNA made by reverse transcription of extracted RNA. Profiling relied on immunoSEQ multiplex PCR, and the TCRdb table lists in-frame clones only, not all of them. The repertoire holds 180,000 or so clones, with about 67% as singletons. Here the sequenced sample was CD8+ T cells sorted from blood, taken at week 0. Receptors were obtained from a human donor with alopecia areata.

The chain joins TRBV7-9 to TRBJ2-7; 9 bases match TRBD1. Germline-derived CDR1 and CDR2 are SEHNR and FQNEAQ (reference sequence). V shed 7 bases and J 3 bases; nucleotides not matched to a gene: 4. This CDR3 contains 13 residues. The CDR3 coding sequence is TGTGCCAGCAAAACAGGGGGCGGCTACGAGCAGTACTTC. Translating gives CASKTGGGYEQYF.

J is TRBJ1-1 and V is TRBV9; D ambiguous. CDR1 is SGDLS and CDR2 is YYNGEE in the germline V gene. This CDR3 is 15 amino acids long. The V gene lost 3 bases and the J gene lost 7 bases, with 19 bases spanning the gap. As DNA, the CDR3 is TGTGCCAGCAGCGAAACCCTGACAATTCAGGATGAAGCTTTCTTT. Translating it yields CASSETLTIQDEAFF.